This T cell receptor (beta chain) was profiled in a study of molecular identifiers for immune sequencing clone quantification. Whole-study context: Replicate experiments took RNA from roughly 20,000 or 100,000 naive CD8 cells, divided it five ways and sequenced four.

Trimming pared 6 bases from V and 4 bases from J, leaving 13 bases between. The CDR3 loop spans 13 amino acids. CDR1 SEHNR and CDR2 FQNEAQ come from the germline V gene (reference sequence). Study results and caveats: Whereas clones above 20 RNA copies held under 1% of naive-cell molecules, they held over 99% of effector molecules.

Previously described methods and listed TCR primers were used for bulk TCR libraries. TCRdb analysed the PCR reads with MiXCR anew, one entry per CDR3 protein. The sample includes about 70,000 distinct CDR3 sequences, approximately 18% of them seen just once. The authors sorted naive CD8 T cells as CD8+CD4-CCR7+CD45RA+. This clonotype was recorded at least ten times. The target antigen is unknown. The rearrangement links TRBV7-9 to TRBJ2-7, with D perhaps TRBD1 (6 bases). The specimen was naive CD8+ T cells from blood, with Jurkat cell RNA spiked in. Subset indicated: FACS-sorted CD8+CD4-CCR7+CD45RA+ naive T cells. The TCR sequence derives from a human donor in good health. Some libraries in this study had Jurkat cell RNA spiked in. DNA for the CDR3: TGTGCCAGCAGTCCGGACAGCCGATACGAGCAGTACTTC. Translation: CASSPDSRYEQYF. The full variable domain, in which reference TRBV7-9 and TRBJ2-7 provide the parts outside the CDR3, is DTGVSQNPRHKITKRGQNVTFRCDPISEHNRLYWYRQTLGQGPEFLTYFQNEAQLEKSRLLSDRFSAERPKGSFSTLEIQRTEQGDSAMYLCASSPDSRYEQYFGPGTRLTVT.